The text below deals with one T cell receptor (beta chain). No antigen is known for it. The same CDR3 also results from other DNA sequences found in this sample. Produced via immunoSEQ multiplex PCR; TCRdb's table is partial and in-frame only. Of some 310,000 clones listed, 80% are singletons. These data belong to a study of cytotoxic CD8 clonotypes in ibrutinib-treated CLL. On the study more broadly: Investigators reported roughly 24 partial and 2 complete responses; after median around 63 months, approximately 15 patients remained remitted and 12 progressed. Investigators collected response samples after a median roughly 13 months of treatment, range 6 to 36.

Regarding the study as a whole: Age-matched healthy donor levels were exceeded by baseline clonality, which tracked circulating CD8+ T-cell counts.

The V and J ends lost 5 bases and 4 bases respectively, with 14 bases between them. The CDR3 covers 14 residues. In germline, CDR1 is MNHEY, CDR2 SMNVEV (reference sequence). The chain links TRBV27 to TRBJ1-2; TRBD1 is a possible D gene (5 bases). The TCR originated in a human donor with chronic lymphocytic leukemia. The sample was PBMCs, taken before ibrutinib treatment. CDR3 sequence: CASSLFPGGYGYTF. CDR3 bases: TGTGCCAGCAGTCTCTTTCCGGGGGGCTATGGCTACACCTTC.